The 20 T cell receptor beta chains below were found in one sample sequenced in a study of cytomegalovirus exposure and HLA in healthy donors. The PCR employed 60 Vbeta primers together with 13 Jbeta primers. Assay used: immunoSEQ multiplex PCR; TCRdb lists only in-frame clones, some missing. The sample has roughly 200,000 clones; around 86% are singletons. Sample: PBMCs. Receptor source: a woman in her thirties or forties in good health and CMV-seronegative.

The V and J genes are TRBV5-1 and TRBJ1-2, with 9 bases that match TRBD1. Germline loops: CDR1 SGHRS, CDR2 YFSETQ. This CDR3 region has 16 residues. The V and J ends lost 5 bases and 1 base, in that order; junction bases with no gene match: 9. The CDR3 DNA reads TGCGCCAGCAGTTTCAGGACAGGGGATCTTAACTATGGCTACACCTTC. Translated, it gives CASSFRTGDLNYGYTF. The whole variable domain, filled in from reference TRBV5-1 and TRBJ1-2, reads KAGVTQTPRYLIKTRGQQVTLSCSPISGHRSVSWYQQTPGQGLQFLFEYFSETQRNKGNFPGRFSGRQFSNSRSEMNVSTLELGDSALYLCASSFRTGDLNYGYTFGSGTRLTVV.

V and J are TRBV10-3 and TRBJ1-2, with D possibly being TRBD1 (5 bases). The CDR3 spans 14 residues. V lost 0 bases and J lost 8, with 13 bases in between. Germline V gives CDR1 ENHRY, CDR2 SYGVKD. CDR3 DNA sequence: TGTGCCATCAGTGAGTCGTGGGGGACTGACGGCTACACCTTC. It is translated as CAISESWGTDGYTF.

V usage is TRBV21-1 and J usage is TRBJ1-2; the table names TRBD1, a call not compared with the DNA. TRBV21-1 is recorded as a pseudogene. This CDR3 region has 14 residues. The CDR3: CASSTHLDSHGYTF. The CDR3 DNA is TGTGCCAGCAGCACTCACCTAGACAGCCATGGCTACACCTTC.

The chain combines TRBV19 with TRBJ1-5; 9 nucleotides align to TRBD1. This CDR3 region has 18 residues. CDR1 LNHDA and CDR2 SQIVND come from the germline V gene (reference sequence). Trimming cost V 7 bases and J 0 bases; bases outside gene matches: 13. The CDR3 reads CASMGQGTFGGSNQPQHF. CDR3 DNA sequence: TGTGCCAGTATGGGACAGGGCACCTTTGGGGGTAGCAATCAGCCCCAGCATTTT.

This clone was seen more than once but under ten times. V usage is TRBV29-1 and J usage is TRBJ2-3; D perhaps matches TRBD1 (5 bases). Trimming stripped 7 bases from V and 2 bases from J, with 10 bases between. The germline V gene encodes CDR1 SQVTM and CDR2 ANQGSEA. This CDR3 comprises 12 residues. The CDR3 loop is CSADSYTDTQYF. The CDR3, as DNA: TGCAGCGCAGACAGTTACACAGATACGCAGTATTTT.

The chain combines TRBV14 with TRBJ1-5; no firm D call. The ends were cut back, 1 base at V and 9 bases at J, with 13 bases in the middle. The germline V gene encodes CDR1 SGHDN and CDR2 FVKESK. The CDR3 spans 14 residues. CDR3 sequence reads: CASSQGRRVWPQHF. DNA for the CDR3: TGTGCCAGCAGCCAAGGACGGCGGGTCTGGCCCCAGCATTTT.

V usage is TRBV25-1 and J usage is TRBJ2-7, with 7 nucleotides matching TRBD2. The CDR3 sequence is 11 residues long. V gave up 4 bases and J gave up 6 bases; unmatched junction bases: 0. Germline values: CDR1 MGHDK, CDR2 SYGVNS. The chain's CDR3 is CASSGGGEQYF. Written as DNA, the CDR3 is TGTGCCAGCAGTGGGGGGGGCGAGCAGTACTTC.

Concerning this clone: Other DNA sequences in this specimen translate into the identical CDR3. The V gene is TRBV9, the J gene TRBJ1-2; tentatively, D is TRBD1 (5 bases). The CDR3 consists of 14 residues. Germline values: CDR1 SGDLS, CDR2 YYNGEE. Trimming removed 0 bases from V and 4 bases from J, with 10 bases in between. CDR3 coding DNA: TGTGCCAGCAGCGTAGCTCAGGGAGGCTATGGCTACACCTTC. Translated, it gives CASSVAQGGYGYTF.

The rearrangement links TRBV6-1 to TRBJ2-5; TRBD1 aligns across 8 bases. J gave up 5 bases and V 10 bases, and 15 bases lay outside the gene matches. Germline CDR1 and CDR2: MNHNS and SASEGT. The CDR3 runs to 15 residues. CDR3 bases: TGTGCCACCTCGGTGGTCGGACAGGGATGGGAGACCCAGTACTTC. Translated, it gives CATSVVGQGWETQYF.

V and J are TRBV6-6 and TRBJ2-2, with D hard to call. CDR1 is MNHNY, CDR2 SVGAGI, per germline (reference sequence). This CDR3 is built from 15 residues. V gave up 6 bases and J gave up 2 bases, with 13 bases separating them. The DNA for the CDR3 is TGTGCCAGCAGCCTGGCCAGGAAAAACACCGGGGAGCTGTTTTTT. Translation gives CASSLARKNTGELFF.

The chain combines TRBV6-5 with TRBJ2-3; D may be TRBD1 (6 bases). The V gene lost 5 bases and the J gene lost 5 bases, with 17 bases spanning the gap. The germline V gene encodes CDR1 MNHEY and CDR2 SVGAGI. The CDR3 covers 15 residues. CDR3 nucleotides: TGTGCCAGCAGTCTCAGGGGCTTGAGGGGAGATACGCAGTATTTT. This codes for CASSLRGLRGDTQYF.

The chain uses TRBV7-2 and TRBJ2-2; 10 bases align to TRBD2. V dropped 7 bases and J dropped 1; count of bases not matched to a gene: 3. The germline V gene encodes CDR1 SGHTA and CDR2 FQGNSA. This CDR3 has 15 residues. CDR3 sequence: CASTRLAGNTGELFF. The DNA for the CDR3 is TGTGCCAGCACAAGACTAGCGGGGAACACCGGGGAGCTGTTTTTT.

The rearrangement joins TRBV19 to TRBJ1-1, with D possibly being TRBD1 (6 bases). Germline assignment: CDR1 LNHDA and CDR2 SQIVND (reference sequence). The CDR3 consists of 13 residues. V gave up 5 bases and J gave up 10 bases, with 17 bases separating them. CDR3 amino acids: CASSYTGPSGAFF. CDR3 nucleotides: TGTGCCAGTAGTTATACAGGGCCCTCGGGAGCTTTCTTT.

This chain links TRBV7-3 with TRBJ1-1; 8 nucleotides align to TRBD1. The CDR3 is 14 amino acids. In germline, CDR1 is SGHTA, CDR2 FQGTGA. V was pared by 4 bases and J by 3 bases, with 4 bases of the junction left unmatched. The CDR3, as DNA: TGTGCCAGCAGCTCCACAGGGGGAGACACTGAAGCTTTCTTT. Its protein product is CASSSTGGDTEAFF.

The chain employs TRBV7-3 and TRBJ1-4; TRBD1 matches at 8 bases. The CDR3 is 19 amino acids. Germline assignment: CDR1 SGHTA and CDR2 FQGTGA. V shed 4 bases and J 3 bases; nucleotides not matched to a gene: 16. CDR3 coding DNA: TGTGCCAGCAGCTCAAAGGACAATAATGACAGGGGCCCTAATGAAAAACTGTTTTTT. It codes for CASSSKDNNDRGPNEKLFF. Full variable domain (rest looked up from reference TRBV7-3 and TRBJ1-4): GAGVSQTPSNKVTEKGKYVELRCDPISGHTALYWYRQSLGQGPEFLIYFQGTGAADDSGLPNDRFFAVRPEGSVSTLKIQRTERGDSAVYLCASSSKDNNDRGPNEKLFFGSGTQLSVL.

This clone was picked up a small number of times. The rearrangement links TRBV2 to TRBJ1-5; D ambiguous. The CDR3 has 13 amino acids. Germline assignment: CDR1 SNHLY and CDR2 FYNNEI. Trimming shortened V by 9 bases and J by 6 bases, and 15 bases separated the two germline ends. The CDR3 DNA follows: TGTGCCAGTGGGCCCCCCGGCAGTCAGCCCCAGCATTTT. This translates into CASGPPGSQPQHF.

In its sample, this clone was seen a few times. CDR3 sequence (DNA): TGTGCCAGCAGCCCGAGTAGACCGGGACAGGGAGACTACGAGCAGTACTTC. Its protein product is CASSPSRPGQGDYEQYF. The chain carries TRBV7-8 and TRBJ2-7, with 9 bases fitting TRBD1. V lost 5 bases and J lost 3; bases outside the gene matches: 14. The CDR3 runs 17 residues. In germline, CDR1 is SGHVS, CDR2 FQNEAQ.

The CDR3 DNA follows: TGTGCCAGCAGCTCCAAGGGGGCGGGAGGAACAGATACGCAGTATTTT. Its protein product is CASSSKGAGGTDTQYF. This chain joins TRBV7-2 and TRBJ2-3, with a possible D match to TRBD2 (8 bases). This CDR3 is built from 16 residues. The V gene lost 4 bases and the J gene lost 3 bases, with 17 bases spanning the gap. The germline V gene encodes CDR1 SGHTA and CDR2 FQGNSA. The full variable domain, rest sourced from reference TRBV7-2 and TRBJ2-3, is GAGVSQSPSNKVTEKGKDVELRCDPISGHTALYWYRQSLGQGLEFLIYFQGNSAPDKSGLPSDRFSAERTGGSVSTLTIQRTQQEDSAVYLCASSSKGAGGTDTQYFGPGTRLTVL.

This clone was detected only a few times. The chain recombines TRBV30 with TRBJ1-5; D is unclear. The CDR3 has 13 amino acids. With 0 bases removed from V and 3 bases from J, the gap between germline ends came to 6 bases. Germline CDR1 reads GTSNPN; CDR2 reads SVGIG (reference sequence). CDR3 in amino acids: CAWSVAVNQPQHF. The CDR3 DNA reads as TGTGCCTGGAGTGTGGCAGTCAATCAGCCCCAGCATTTT. The whole variable domain, filled in from reference TRBV30 and TRBJ1-5, reads SQTIHQWPATLVQPVGSPLSLECTVEGTSNPNLYWYRQAAGRGLQLLFYSVGIGQISSEVPQNLSASRPQDRQFILSSKKLLLSDSGFYLCAWSVAVNQPQHFGDGTRLSIL.

This chain uses TRBV27 with TRBJ1-2; perhaps TRBD1 as D (5 bases). The germline gives CDR1 MNHEY, CDR2 SMNVEV (reference sequence). Trimming took off 3 bases at V and 7 bases at J, with 12 bases between the two ends. There are 13 residues in the CDR3. The CDR3, as DNA: TGTGCCAGCAGTTTCGGGGGATATGGTGGCTACACCTTC. The encoded protein is CASSFGGYGGYTF.